This T cell receptor beta chain was captured by sequencing in a study of OX40 agonist ivuxolimab in advanced cancers. There are 15 residues in the CDR3. Trimming left V 8 bases short and J 2 bases short, with 15 bases between. Looked up from germline, CDR1 is SNHLY and CDR2 is FYNNEI. Generated by immunoSEQ multiplex PCR, the TCRdb table keeps only in-frame clones and is missing some. The sample lists around 78,000 clones; roughly 80% were seen once. J is TRBJ2-2 and V is TRBV2, with D uncertain. The sequencing used CD4+ or CD8+ T cells sorted from blood, collected in a trial of the OX40 agonist ivuxolimab. The sequence was obtained from an adult with an advanced solid tumor such as melanoma, head and neck, liver or kidney cancer. CDR3 bases: TGTGCCAGCTACCAAAGGGCAGAAAACACCGGGGAGCTGTTTTTT. Its translation is CASYQRAENTGELFF.